Given below is one T cell receptor beta chain in context. The data were taken from a study of shared clonotypes between healthy human individuals. This CDR3 has 16 residues. CDR1 and CDR2 from the germline V gene are SGHTA and FQGTGA. V lost 5 bases and J lost 0, with 13 bases in between. TCRdb's copy holds only in-frame clones and misses some; the assay was immunoSEQ multiplex PCR. The repertoire includes under 1,100,000 clones, roughly 74% of them detected once, and roughly 0.55% sits in the top ten. The material sequenced was memory CD4+ T cells from PBMCs. Subset indicated: CD45RA-negative fraction. This TCR came from a man younger than 30 in good health. Some clones in this sample may be carry-over from other donors' samples. V is TRBV7-3 and J is TRBJ2-2; no firm D call. The DNA for the CDR3 is TGTGCCAGCAGCCCCGTGTCGCGGACGAACACCGGGGAGCTGTTTTTT. It specifies CASSPVSRTNTGELFF. The whole variable domain, remainder taken from reference TRBV7-3 and TRBJ2-2, is GAGVSQTPSNKVTEKGKYVELRCDPISGHTALYWYRQSLGQGPEFLIYFQGTGAADDSGLPNDRFFAVRPEGSVSTLKIQRTERGDSAVYLCASSPVSRTNTGELFFGEGSRLTVL.